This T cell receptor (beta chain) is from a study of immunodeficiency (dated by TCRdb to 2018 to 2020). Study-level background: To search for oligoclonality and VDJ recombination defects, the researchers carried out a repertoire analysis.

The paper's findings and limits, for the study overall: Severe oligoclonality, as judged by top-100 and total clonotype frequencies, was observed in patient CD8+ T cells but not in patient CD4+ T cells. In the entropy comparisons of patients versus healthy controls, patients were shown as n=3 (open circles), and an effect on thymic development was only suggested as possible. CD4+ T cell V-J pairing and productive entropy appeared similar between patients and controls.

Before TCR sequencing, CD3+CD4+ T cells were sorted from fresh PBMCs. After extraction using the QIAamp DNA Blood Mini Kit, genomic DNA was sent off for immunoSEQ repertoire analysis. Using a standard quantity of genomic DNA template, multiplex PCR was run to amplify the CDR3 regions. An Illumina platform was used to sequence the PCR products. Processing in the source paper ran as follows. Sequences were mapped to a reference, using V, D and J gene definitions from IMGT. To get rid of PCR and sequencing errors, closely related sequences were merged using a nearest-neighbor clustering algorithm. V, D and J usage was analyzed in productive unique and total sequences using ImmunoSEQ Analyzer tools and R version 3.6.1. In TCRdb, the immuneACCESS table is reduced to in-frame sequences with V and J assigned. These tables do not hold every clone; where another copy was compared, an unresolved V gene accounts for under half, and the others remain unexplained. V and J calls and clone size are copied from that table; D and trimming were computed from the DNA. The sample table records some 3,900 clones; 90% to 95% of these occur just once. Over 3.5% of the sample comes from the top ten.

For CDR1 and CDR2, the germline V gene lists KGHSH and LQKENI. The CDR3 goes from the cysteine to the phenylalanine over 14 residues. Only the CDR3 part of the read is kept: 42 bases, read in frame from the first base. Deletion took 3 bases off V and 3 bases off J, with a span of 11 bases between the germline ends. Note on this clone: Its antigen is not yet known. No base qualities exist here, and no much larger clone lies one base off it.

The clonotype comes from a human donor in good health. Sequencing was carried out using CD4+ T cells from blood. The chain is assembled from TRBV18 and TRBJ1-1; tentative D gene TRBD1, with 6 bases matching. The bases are TGTGCCAGCTCACCGGGGACATTTGACACTGAAGCTTTCTTT. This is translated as CASSPGTFDTEAFF.